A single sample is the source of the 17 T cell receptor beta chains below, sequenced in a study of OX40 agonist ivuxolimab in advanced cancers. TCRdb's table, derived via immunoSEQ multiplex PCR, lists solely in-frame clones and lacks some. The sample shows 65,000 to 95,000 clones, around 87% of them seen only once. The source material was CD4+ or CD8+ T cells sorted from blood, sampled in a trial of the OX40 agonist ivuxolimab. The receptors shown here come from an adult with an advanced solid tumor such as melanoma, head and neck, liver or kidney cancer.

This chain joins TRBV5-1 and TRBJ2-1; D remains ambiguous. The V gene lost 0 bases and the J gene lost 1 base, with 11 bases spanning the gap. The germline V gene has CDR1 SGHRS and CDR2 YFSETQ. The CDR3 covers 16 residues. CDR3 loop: CASSLDGAGSYNEQFF. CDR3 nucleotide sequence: TGCGCCAGCAGCTTGGACGGAGCAGGTTCCTACAATGAGCAGTTCTTC.

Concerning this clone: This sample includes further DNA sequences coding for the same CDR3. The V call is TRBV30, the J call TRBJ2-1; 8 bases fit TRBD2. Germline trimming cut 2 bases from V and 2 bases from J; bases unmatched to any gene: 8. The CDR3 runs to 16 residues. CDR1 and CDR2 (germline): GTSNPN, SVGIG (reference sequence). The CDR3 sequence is CAWSRTGTSTYNEQFF. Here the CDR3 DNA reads TGTGCCTGGAGTCGAACCGGGACTAGTACCTACAATGAGCAGTTCTTC.

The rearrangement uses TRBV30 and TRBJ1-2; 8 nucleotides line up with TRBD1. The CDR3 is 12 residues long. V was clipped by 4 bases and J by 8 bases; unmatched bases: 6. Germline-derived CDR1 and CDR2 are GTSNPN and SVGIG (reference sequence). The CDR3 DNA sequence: TGTGCCTGGACAGGGGGCGTAGGGGGCTACACCTTC. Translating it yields CAWTGGVGGYTF.

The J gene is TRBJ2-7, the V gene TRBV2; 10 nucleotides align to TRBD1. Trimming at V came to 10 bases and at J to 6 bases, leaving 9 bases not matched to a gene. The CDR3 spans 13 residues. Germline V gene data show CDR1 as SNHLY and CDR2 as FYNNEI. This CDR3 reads CATNRDRGGEQYF. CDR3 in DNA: TGTGCCACCAACCGGGACAGGGGAGGCGAGCAGTACTTC. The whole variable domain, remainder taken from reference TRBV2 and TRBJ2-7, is EPEVTQTPSHQVTQMGQEVILRCVPISNHLYFYWYRQILGQKVEFLVSFYNNEISEKSEIFDDQFSVERPDGSNFTLKIRSTKLEDSAMYFCATNRDRGGEQYFGPGTRLTVT.

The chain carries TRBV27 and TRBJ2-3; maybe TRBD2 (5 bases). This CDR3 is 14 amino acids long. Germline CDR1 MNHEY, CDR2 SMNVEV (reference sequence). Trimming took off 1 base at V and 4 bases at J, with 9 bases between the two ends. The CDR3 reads CASSLWAGSDTQYF. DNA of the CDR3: TGTGCCAGCAGTTTATGGGCGGGCTCAGATACGCAGTATTTT.

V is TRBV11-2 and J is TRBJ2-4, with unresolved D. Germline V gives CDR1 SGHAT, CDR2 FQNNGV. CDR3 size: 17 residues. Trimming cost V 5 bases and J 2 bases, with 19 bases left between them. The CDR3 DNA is TGTGCCAGCAGCCACCAGGTTGGGCCGAGGACCAAAAACATTCAGTACTTC. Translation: CASSHQVGPRTKNIQYF.

The CDR3 region is CASSTDRGTEAFF. The CDR3 nucleotides are TGTGCCAGCAGCACGGACAGGGGGACTGAAGCTTTCTTT. V is TRBV7-3 and J is TRBJ1-1; TRBD1 aligns across 10 bases. CDR1 is SGHTA, CDR2 FQGTGA, per germline. The J segment lost 5 bases and the V segment lost 5 bases, leaving 2 bases of the junction unmatched. CDR3 length: 13 amino acids.

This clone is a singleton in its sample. The DNA of the CDR3 is TGTGCCAGCAGCCAAGAGAGTGATAGGGAGCAGTACTTC. Amino acids: CASSQESDREQYF. The chain uses TRBV4-2 and TRBJ2-7; D uncertain. Germline CDR1 is LGHNA and CDR2 is YNFKEQ. The ends were cut back, 0 bases at V and 7 bases at J, with 10 bases in the middle. The length of the CDR3 is 13 residues.

The CDR3 protein is CASCLLVGGEQYF. The CDR3 DNA follows: TGTGCCAGCTGCCTTTTGGTAGGCGGCGAGCAGTACTTC. The chain has TRBV27 and TRBJ2-7; D not resolved. Looked up from germline, CDR1 is MNHEY and CDR2 is SMNVEV (reference sequence). V was shortened by 8 bases and J by 6 bases, with 17 bases between the two germline ends. This CDR3 comprises 13 residues.

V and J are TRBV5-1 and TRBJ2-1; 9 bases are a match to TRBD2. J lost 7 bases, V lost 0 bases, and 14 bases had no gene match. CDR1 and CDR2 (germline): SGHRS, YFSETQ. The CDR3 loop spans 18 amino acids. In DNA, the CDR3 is TGCGCCAGCAGCTTGGAACCAAGGACTAGCGTGTTCGGGAATGAGCAGTTCTTC. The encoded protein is CASSLEPRTSVFGNEQFF.

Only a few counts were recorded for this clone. The CDR3 loop is CAGRDDRRGTQYF. CDR3 sequence (DNA): TGTGCCGGACGCGACGACAGGCGCGGGACCCAGTACTTC. The rearrangement joins TRBV30 to TRBJ2-5; possible D gene TRBD1, 6 bases. V shed 8 bases and J shed 7 bases, with 20 bases lying between them. In germline, CDR1 is GTSNPN, CDR2 SVGIG (reference sequence). The CDR3 loop spans 13 amino acids.

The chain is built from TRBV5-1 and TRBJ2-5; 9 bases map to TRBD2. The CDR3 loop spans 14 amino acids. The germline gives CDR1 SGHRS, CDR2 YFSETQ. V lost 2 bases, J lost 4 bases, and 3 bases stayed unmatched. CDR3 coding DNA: TGCGCCAGCAGCTTCAATAGCGGGAGAGAGACCCAGTACTTC. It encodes CASSFNSGRETQYF.

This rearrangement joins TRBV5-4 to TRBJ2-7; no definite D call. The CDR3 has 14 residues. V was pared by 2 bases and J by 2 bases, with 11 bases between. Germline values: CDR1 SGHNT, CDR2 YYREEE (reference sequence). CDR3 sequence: CASSLEGTTYEQYF. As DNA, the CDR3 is TGTGCCAGCAGCTTAGAAGGCACGACCTACGAGCAGTACTTC.

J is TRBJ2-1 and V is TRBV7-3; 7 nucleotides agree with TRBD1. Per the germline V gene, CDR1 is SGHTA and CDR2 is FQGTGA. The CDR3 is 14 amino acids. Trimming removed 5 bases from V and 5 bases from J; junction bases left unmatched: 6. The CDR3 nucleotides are TGTGCCAGCAGCACCCGGGACAGAAACAATGAGCAGTTCTTC. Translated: CASSTRDRNNEQFF.

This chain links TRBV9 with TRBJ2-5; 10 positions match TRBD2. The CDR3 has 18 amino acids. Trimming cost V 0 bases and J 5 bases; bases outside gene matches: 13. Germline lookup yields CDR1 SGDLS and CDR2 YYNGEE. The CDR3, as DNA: TGTGCCAGCAGCGTAGCCCCAGCGGGGGGGCTTGGGCGGGAGACCCAGTACTTC. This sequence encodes CASSVAPAGGLGRETQYF. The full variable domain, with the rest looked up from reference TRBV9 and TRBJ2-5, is DSGVTQTPKHLITATGQRVTLRCSPRSGDLSVYWYQQSLDQGLQFLIQYYNGEERAKGNILERFSAQQFPDLHSELNLSSLELGDSALYFCASSVAPAGGLGRETQYFGPGTRLLVL.

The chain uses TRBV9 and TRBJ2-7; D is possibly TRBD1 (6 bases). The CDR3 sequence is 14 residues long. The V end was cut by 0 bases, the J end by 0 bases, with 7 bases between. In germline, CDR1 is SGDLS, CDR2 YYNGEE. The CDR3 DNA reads TGTGCCAGCAGCGTAGGACAGGACTCCTACGAGCAGTACTTC. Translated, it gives CASSVGQDSYEQYF.

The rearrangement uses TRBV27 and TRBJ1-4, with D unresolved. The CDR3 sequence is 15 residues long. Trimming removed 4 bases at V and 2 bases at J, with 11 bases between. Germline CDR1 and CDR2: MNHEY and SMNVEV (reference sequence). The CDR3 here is CASSSGRRTNEKLFF. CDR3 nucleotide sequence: TGTGCCAGCAGTTCCGGACGGCGTACTAATGAAAAACTGTTTTTT.